This T cell receptor beta chain was observed in a study of CD8 T cells in ankylosing spondylitis. General study findings and limits: Seven or eight highly homologous variants formed a TCR beta motif that appeared characteristic of ankylosing spondylitis blood. A subset of motif variants has previously been described in the synovial fluid and blood of reactive arthritis. There was reportedly significant enrichment of clones that were disease-linked in matched ankylosing spondylitis synovial fluid. Clones linked to disease, bearing a CD8+ phenotype, were relatively rare in peripheral blood.

Molecular-barcoded quantitative 5'-RACE produced these TCR beta libraries. TCRdb recomputed calls from the 5' RACE reads with MiXCR, one row per CDR3 protein. This table has a few hundred thousand distinct CDR3 sequences, approximately 20% appearing once. About this clonotype: As yet, its antigen is unknown.

This CDR3 spans 19 amino acids. V lost 2 bases and J lost 1; bases outside the gene matches: 13. Germline CDR1 reads SGDLS; CDR2 reads YYNGEE. This receptor was obtained from a male donor with ankylosing spondylitis. Material for sequencing was blood, either unsorted or a sorted T cell fraction (not recorded which). This chain connects TRBV9 to TRBJ2-3; 10 positions match TRBD2. The CDR3, as DNA: TGTGCCAGCAGCGTTTCTAGCGGGAGCCTCGCCAGGGGCACAGATACGCAGTATTTT. This sequence encodes CASSVSSGSLARGTDTQYF.